This passage covers 9 T cell receptor beta chains from one sample sequenced in a study of a mutant IDH1 vaccine in newly diagnosed glioma. Which antigens these TCRs recognize remains unknown. Sample time point: week 35, safety follow-up. Every single dose of the vaccine, 300 ug of mutant IDH1 20-mer peptide, came with topical imiquimod. Data came from immunoSEQ multiplex PCR; TCRdb stores just in-frame clones and leaves some out. Counted here are tens of thousands of clones, roughly four fifths occurring once; the ten biggest clones make up roughly 7.1%. The sample consisted of PBMCs, taken from a glioma patient whose treatment included an IDH1 peptide vaccine. These receptors were obtained from a woman under 30 with glioma.

J is TRBJ2-3 and V is TRBV11-3, with unresolved D. The V end was cut by 6 bases, the J end by 2 bases, with 3 bases between. CDR3 length: 11 amino acids. Looked up from germline, CDR1 is SGHNT and CDR2 is YENEEA. CDR3 in amino acids: CASSATDTQYF. The CDR3, as DNA: TGTGCCAGCAGTGCCACAGATACGCAGTATTTT.

V gene TRBV5-6 combines with J gene TRBJ2-7; possibly TRBD1 for D (5 bases). The V end lost 2 bases, the J end lost 7 bases, and 16 bases lay between the germline ends. The germline CDR1 and CDR2 sequences are SGHDT and YYEEEE. There are 14 residues in the CDR3. The DNA for the CDR3 is TGTGCCAGCAGCTTAGGTCCAGGGCTTAAAGAGCAGTACTTC. Translating gives CASSLGPGLKEQYF.

The CDR3 here is CASSPTGGNTGELFF. The CDR3, as DNA: TGTGCCAGCTCACCAACAGGAGGCAACACCGGGGAGCTGTTTTTT. V and J are TRBV18 and TRBJ2-2; D is tentatively TRBD1 or TRBD2 (5 bases each). The germline V gene has CDR1 KGHSH and CDR2 LQKENI. The CDR3 is 15 residues long. V was trimmed by 2 bases and J by 2 bases, leaving 9 bases between them.

This chain joins TRBV6-6 and TRBJ2-1; D might be TRBD2 (5 bases). V shed 0 bases and J shed 9 bases, with 15 bases lying between them. Germline V gene lookup returns CDR1 MNHNY and CDR2 SVGAGI (reference sequence). The length of the CDR3 is 15 residues. CDR3 coding DNA: TGTGCCAGCAGTTACTCGAGGGAAGGATATGGTGAGCAGTTCTTC. This translates into CASSYSREGYGEQFF.

The CDR3 is CASTVTLGLRELFF. In DNA, the CDR3 is TGTGCCAGCACGGTCACACTCGGTCTTAGGGAGCTGTTTTTT. The rearrangement links TRBV6-5 to TRBJ2-2; D is unresolved. Germline CDR1 and CDR2: MNHEY and SVGAGI. The CDR3 is 14 amino acids. The V and J ends lost 7 bases and 9 bases respectively, with 18 bases between them.

The chain employs TRBV10-3 and TRBJ2-5, with D maybe TRBD2 (5 bases). This CDR3 comprises 13 residues. V lost 9 bases and J lost 1, with 12 bases in between. Looked up from germline, CDR1 is ENHRY and CDR2 is SYGVKD. In nucleotides, the CDR3 is TGTGCCATTCAAGCGGCTTTCCAAGAGACCCAGTACTTC. This codes for CAIQAAFQETQYF.

The chain links TRBV7-9 to TRBJ1-2; D gene ambiguous. The CDR3 spans 16 residues. V lost 5 bases and J lost 0, with 16 bases in between. Germline values: CDR1 SEHNR, CDR2 FQNEAQ (reference sequence). The CDR3 region is CASSPANGASNYGYTF. CDR3 nucleotide sequence: TGTGCCAGCAGCCCCGCGAACGGAGCTTCTAACTATGGCTACACCTTC. The entire variable domain, with the rest obtained from reference TRBV7-9 and TRBJ1-2, is as follows: DTGVSQNPRHKITKRGQNVTFRCDPISEHNRLYWYRQTLGQGPEFLTYFQNEAQLEKSRLLSDRFSAERPKGSFSTLEIQRTEQGDSAMYLCASSPANGASNYGYTFGSGTRLTVV.

The V call is TRBV29-1, the J call TRBJ2-1; 7 bases agree with TRBD1. V shed 0 bases and J 10 bases; nucleotides not matched to a gene: 12. CDR1 and CDR2 (germline): SQVTM, ANQGSEA. This CDR3 is 15 amino acids long. The CDR3 loop is CSVEDSRQGRGEQFF. In nucleotides, the CDR3 is TGCAGCGTTGAAGATTCAAGACAGGGTCGAGGAGAGCAGTTCTTC.

The chain combines TRBV5-4 with TRBJ2-7; TRBD2 aligns across 15 bases. V shed 3 bases, J shed 5 bases, and the junction held 9 bases outside the gene matches. The V gene's germline CDR1 is SGHNT and CDR2 YYREEE (reference sequence). CDR3 length: 17 residues. CDR3 sequence reads: CASSSGLAGGRDDEQYF. The CDR3 DNA reads TGTGCCAGCAGCTCCGGACTAGCGGGAGGGAGGGACGACGAGCAGTACTTC.